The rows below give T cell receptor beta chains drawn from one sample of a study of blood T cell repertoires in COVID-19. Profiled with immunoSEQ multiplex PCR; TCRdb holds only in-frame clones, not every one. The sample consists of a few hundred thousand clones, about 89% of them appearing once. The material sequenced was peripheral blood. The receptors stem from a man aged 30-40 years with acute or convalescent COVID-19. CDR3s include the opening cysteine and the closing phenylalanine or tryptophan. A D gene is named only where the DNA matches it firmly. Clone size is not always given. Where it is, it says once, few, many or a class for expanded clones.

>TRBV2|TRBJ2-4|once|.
TGTGCCAGCAGCTACTCCCCCAAAAACATTCAGTACTTC
CASSYSPKNIQYF
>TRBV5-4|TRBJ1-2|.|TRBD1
TGTGCCAGCAGCCCCTTTCTGGACAGGCTTAACTATGGCTACACCTTC
CASSPFLDRLNYGYTF
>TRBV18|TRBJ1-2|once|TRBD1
TGTGCCAGCTCACCCACAGGGGATGGAGAATATGGCTACACCTTC
CASSPTGDGEYGYTF
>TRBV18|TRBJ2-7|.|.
TGTGCCAGCTCACCCGGGCTAGCCAGCTTTTCAGAGCAGTACTTC
CASSPGLASFSEQYF
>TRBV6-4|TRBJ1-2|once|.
TGTGCCAGCAGCCCAGGGAGGGTTTCGAACTATGGCTACACCTTC
CASSPGRVSNYGYTF
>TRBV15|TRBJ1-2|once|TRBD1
TGTGCCACCAGCGGCCGGGACAGGGCTATCGCTGGCTACACCTTC
CATSGRDRAIAGYTF
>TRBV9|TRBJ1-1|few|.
TGTGCCAGCAGCCTGGGGGGGAAATTGAACACTGAAGCTTTCTTT
CASSLGGKLNTEAFF
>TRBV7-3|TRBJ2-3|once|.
TGTGCCAGCAGCAAGCGTATCAGAGATACGCAGTATTTT
CASSKRIRDTQYF
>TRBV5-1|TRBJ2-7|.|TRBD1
TGCGCCAGCAGTCCAAGGACAGGGGGCGATGTCCTCCCCTACGAGCAGTACTTC
CASSPRTGGDVLPYEQYF
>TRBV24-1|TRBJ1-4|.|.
TGTGCCACCAGTGATTTGTTTGCAGGGCCGAATGAAAAACTGTTTTTT
CATSDLFAGPNEKLFF
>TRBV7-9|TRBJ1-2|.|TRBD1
TGTGCCAGCAACCCCGCACGGGACAGGGGAAGTGGAGGCTACACCTTC
CASNPARDRGSGGYTF
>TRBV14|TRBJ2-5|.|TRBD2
TGTGCCAGCAGCAAGCCGGCGGCGGGAGGGCCGGAGACCCAGTACTTC
CASSKPAAGGPETQYF
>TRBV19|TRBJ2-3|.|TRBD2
TGTGCCAGTAGTGGACTAGCGCGAGATACGCAGTATTTT
CASSGLARDTQYF
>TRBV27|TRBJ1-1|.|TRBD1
TGTGCCAGCAGTTTGGGACGGGACAGAAACACTGAAGCTTTCTTT
CASSLGRDRNTEAFF
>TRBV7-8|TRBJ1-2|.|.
TGTGCCAGCAGCTTAGGACCCCCGGGATGGGGATATGGCTACACCTTC
CASSLGPPGWGYGYTF
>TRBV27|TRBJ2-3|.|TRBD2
TGTGCCAGCAGTTCGGGACTAGCGGGGGATACGCAGTATTTT
CASSSGLAGDTQYF
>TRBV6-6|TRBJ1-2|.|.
TGTGCCAGCAGTTTTCCCGGACAGAGACCGCATGGCTACACCTTC
CASSFPGQRPHGYTF
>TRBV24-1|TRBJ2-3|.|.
TGTGCCACCAGTGATTTGGACACGACGTATAGCACAGATACGCAGTATTTT
CATSDLDTTYSTDTQYF
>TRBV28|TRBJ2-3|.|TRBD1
TGTGCCAGCAGGGGGACAGGGGGCACAGATACGCAGTATTTT
CASRGTGGTDTQYF
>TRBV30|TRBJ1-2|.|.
TGTGCCTGGAGTCACCTCTTTGGCCGTGGCTACACCTTC
CAWSHLFGRGYTF
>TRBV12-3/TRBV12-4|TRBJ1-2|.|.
TGTGCCAGCAGTTTAATCGGGGTAGGCTACACCTTC
CASSLIGVGYTF
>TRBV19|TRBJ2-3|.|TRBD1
TGTGCCAGTAGTGTCACACTCCGACAGGGTGGAACGCAGTATTTT
CASSVTLRQGGTQYF
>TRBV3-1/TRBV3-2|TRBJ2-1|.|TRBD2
TGTGCCAGCAGCCAAAGACTAGCGCTCTATGAGCAGTTCTTC
CASSQRLALYEQFF
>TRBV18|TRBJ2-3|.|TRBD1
TGTGCCAGCTCACCCATACGACAGGGGATCGATACGCAGTATTTT
CASSPIRQGIDTQYF
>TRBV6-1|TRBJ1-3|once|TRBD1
TGTGCCAGCAGACTTCAGGGGGAAGGTCACACCATATATTTT
CASRLQGEGHTIYF
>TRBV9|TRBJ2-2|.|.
TGTGCCAGCAGCCCACTCGGGACATCCACCGGGGAGCTGTTTTTT
CASSPLGTSTGELFF
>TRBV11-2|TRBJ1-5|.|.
TGTGCCAGCAGCTTAGATATGACAGCAAATCAGCCCCAGCATTTT
CASSLDMTANQPQHF
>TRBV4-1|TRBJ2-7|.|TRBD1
TGCGCCAGCAGCTTTGACAGGGTACTGTTCTACGAGCAGTACTTC
CASSFDRVLFYEQYF
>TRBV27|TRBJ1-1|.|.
TGTGCCAGCGGCTGGGGGCAAGCTTTCTTT
CASGWGQAFF
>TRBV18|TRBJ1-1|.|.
TGTGCCAGCTCACCGGCGGGGGGCACTGAAGCTTTCTTT
CASSPAGGTEAFF
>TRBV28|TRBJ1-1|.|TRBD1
TGTGCCAGCAGTTTGTCGGGACAGGCTGAAGCTTTCTTT
CASSLSGQAEAFF
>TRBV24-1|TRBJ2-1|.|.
TGTGCCACCTCCTTGCGGACTTACAATGAGCAGTTCTTC
CATSLRTYNEQFF
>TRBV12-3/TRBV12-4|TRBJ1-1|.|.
TGTGCCAGCAGTTTTAGAAGCACTGAAGCTTTCTTT
CASSFRSTEAFF